The rows below give T cell receptor beta chains drawn from one sample of a study of T cell responses to AZD1222 COVID-19 vaccine. Measured with immunoSEQ multiplex PCR; TCRdb has only the in-frame clones, and not every one. The table has about 190,000 clones, more than 75% seen once. This sample comprised peripheral blood, obtained on day 0 of AZD1222 vaccination. All receptors derive from an adult in good health. CDR3s include the opening cysteine and the closing phenylalanine or tryptophan. Each record gives: J gene, V gene, D gene, clone size, CDR3 protein, CDR3 DNA. The D gene is left open where the match is weak. Size is stated for part of the rows, as once, few or many counts, or as a class when the clone is expanded.

J gene: TRBJ2-7; V gene: TRBV10-3; D gene: .; clone size: .; CDR3 protein: CAISELLASSNYEQYF; CDR3 DNA: TGTGCCATCAGTGAACTACTAGCCAGCTCCAACTACGAGCAGTACTTC
J gene: TRBJ2-1; V gene: TRBV12-5; D gene: .; clone size: once; CDR3 protein: CASASPPRNEQFF; CDR3 DNA: TGTGCTAGTGCCTCCCCACCCCGCAATGAGCAGTTCTTC
J gene: TRBJ1-2; V gene: TRBV12-3/TRBV12-4; D gene: TRBD1; clone size: .; CDR3 protein: CASSQQGNYGYTF; CDR3 DNA: TGTGCCAGCAGTCAACAGGGGAACTATGGCTACACCTTC
J gene: TRBJ2-5; V gene: TRBV3-1/TRBV3-2; D gene: .; clone size: .; CDR3 protein: CASSHRGETQYF; CDR3 DNA: TGTGCCAGCAGCCATCGGGGAGAGACCCAGTACTTC
J gene: TRBJ2-3; V gene: TRBV4-1; D gene: TRBD2; clone size: once; CDR3 protein: CASSLSGISTDTQYF; CDR3 DNA: TGCGCCAGCAGCCTTAGCGGGATCAGCACAGATACGCAGTATTTT
J gene: TRBJ1-6; V gene: TRBV11-2; D gene: .; clone size: .; CDR3 protein: CASSLFSGNSPLHF; CDR3 DNA: TGTGCCAGCAGCTTATTTTCCGGTAATTCACCCCTCCACTTT
J gene: TRBJ1-5; V gene: TRBV15; D gene: .; clone size: .; CDR3 protein: CATSRIRDGNQPQHF; CDR3 DNA: TGTGCCACCAGCAGGATCCGGGATGGCAATCAGCCCCAGCATTTT
J gene: TRBJ1-4; V gene: TRBV27; D gene: .; clone size: .; CDR3 protein: CASTAAWGRDEKLFF; CDR3 DNA: TGTGCCAGCACCGCCGCTTGGGGGCGCGATGAAAAACTGTTTTTT
J gene: TRBJ2-6; V gene: TRBV28; D gene: .; clone size: .; CDR3 protein: CASRPLGWGANVLTF; CDR3 DNA: TGTGCCAGCAGACCCCTGGGGTGGGGGGCCAACGTCCTGACTTTC
J gene: TRBJ1-2; V gene: TRBV5-1; D gene: .; clone size: .; CDR3 protein: CASSNRSPYGYTF; CDR3 DNA: TGCGCCAGCAGCAACAGGAGCCCCTATGGCTACACCTTC
J gene: TRBJ1-2; V gene: TRBV7-2; D gene: .; clone size: few; CDR3 protein: CASSLGGGASINYGYTF; CDR3 DNA: TGTGCCAGCAGCCTAGGTGGAGGGGCCAGCATCAACTATGGCTACACCTTC
J gene: TRBJ2-7; V gene: TRBV5-4; D gene: TRBD1; clone size: .; CDR3 protein: CASSQRTGPKSYEQYF; CDR3 DNA: TGTGCCAGCAGCCAACGGACAGGGCCTAAATCCTACGAGCAGTACTTC
J gene: TRBJ2-1; V gene: TRBV5-4; D gene: .; clone size: .; CDR3 protein: CASSFSGSYNEQFF; CDR3 DNA: TGTGCCAGCAGCTTTTCGGGCAGCTACAATGAGCAGTTCTTC
J gene: TRBJ2-1; V gene: TRBV11-2; D gene: TRBD2; clone size: .; CDR3 protein: CASSLVLAGSSYNEQFF; CDR3 DNA: TGTGCCAGCAGCTTAGTTCTAGCGGGGAGCTCCTACAATGAGCAGTTCTTC
J gene: TRBJ1-2; V gene: TRBV9; D gene: .; clone size: .; CDR3 protein: CASGHSYGYTF; CDR3 DNA: TGTGCCAGCGGACACTCCTATGGCTACACCTTC
J gene: TRBJ2-1; V gene: TRBV7-3; D gene: .; clone size: .; CDR3 protein: CASSLQQGPVGEQFF; CDR3 DNA: TGTGCCAGCAGCCTACAACAGGGACCCGTTGGTGAGCAGTTCTTC
J gene: TRBJ1-4; V gene: TRBV12-3/TRBV12-4; D gene: .; clone size: .; CDR3 protein: CTSSLGSYEKLFF; CDR3 DNA: TGTACCAGCAGCCTGGGGAGCTATGAAAAACTGTTTTTT
J gene: TRBJ2-3; V gene: TRBV29-1; D gene: TRBD2; clone size: .; CDR3 protein: CSTWLHGGTSTDTQYF; CDR3 DNA: TGCAGCACTTGGTTGCACGGGGGGACCAGCACAGATACGCAGTATTTT
J gene: TRBJ2-1; V gene: TRBV5-6; D gene: .; clone size: .; CDR3 protein: CASSKGDLSYNEQFF; CDR3 DNA: TGTGCCAGCAGCAAGGGGGACCTTTCCTACAATGAGCAGTTCTTC
J gene: TRBJ2-7; V gene: TRBV28; D gene: TRBD1; clone size: .; CDR3 protein: CASSPRTGGSYEQYF; CDR3 DNA: TGTGCCAGCAGTCCACGGACAGGGGGCTCCTACGAGCAGTACTTC
J gene: TRBJ2-7; V gene: TRBV2; D gene: .; clone size: .; CDR3 protein: CASQIRAPYEQYF; CDR3 DNA: TGTGCCAGCCAGATCAGAGCACCCTACGAGCAGTACTTC
J gene: TRBJ1-1; V gene: TRBV5-1; D gene: TRBD1; clone size: .; CDR3 protein: CASSTGQEQNTEAFF; CDR3 DNA: TGCGCCAGCAGCACGGGACAGGAACAGAACACTGAAGCTTTCTTT
J gene: TRBJ2-5; V gene: TRBV5-6; D gene: .; clone size: .; CDR3 protein: CASSLEETQYF; CDR3 DNA: TGTGCCAGCAGCTTGGAAGAGACCCAGTACTTC
J gene: TRBJ2-1; V gene: TRBV18; D gene: .; clone size: .; CDR3 protein: CASSRARDEQFF; CDR3 DNA: TGTGCCAGCTCTCGAGCCCGGGATGAGCAGTTCTTC
J gene: TRBJ2-3; V gene: TRBV10-1; D gene: TRBD2; clone size: .; CDR3 protein: CASSEFSGSTDTQYF; CDR3 DNA: TGCGCCAGCAGTGAGTTTAGCGGGAGCACAGATACGCAGTATTTT
J gene: TRBJ2-7; V gene: TRBV7-2; D gene: TRBD2; clone size: .; CDR3 protein: CASSASGGEQYF; CDR3 DNA: TGTGCCAGCAGCGCGAGCGGGGGTGAGCAGTACTTC
J gene: TRBJ1-1; V gene: TRBV24-1; D gene: .; clone size: .; CDR3 protein: CATREGNTEAFF; CDR3 DNA: TGTGCCACTCGAGAGGGAAACACTGAAGCTTTCTTT
J gene: TRBJ2-7; V gene: TRBV6-2/TRBV6-3; D gene: .; clone size: .; CDR3 protein: CASSWEYEQYF; CDR3 DNA: TGTGCCAGCAGTTGGGAATACGAGCAGTACTTC
J gene: TRBJ2-5; V gene: TRBV6-5; D gene: .; clone size: .; CDR3 protein: CASSYPGVGKETQYF; CDR3 DNA: TGTGCCAGCAGTTACCCAGGTGTGGGGAAAGAGACCCAGTACTTC
J gene: TRBJ2-7; V gene: TRBV15; D gene: TRBD1; clone size: .; CDR3 protein: CATSKSRGLSYEQYF; CDR3 DNA: TGTGCCACCAGCAAGAGCAGGGGGCTCTCCTACGAGCAGTACTTC
J gene: TRBJ1-2; V gene: TRBV21-1; D gene: .; clone size: .; CDR3 protein: CATQGPYGYTF; CDR3 DNA: TGTGCCACCCAGGGACCCTATGGCTACACCTTC
J gene: TRBJ2-7; V gene: TRBV6-5; D gene: .; clone size: .; CDR3 protein: CASSPREAARYEQYF; CDR3 DNA: TGTGCCAGCAGTCCGAGGGAAGCGGCACGCTACGAGCAGTACTTC
J gene: TRBJ1-5; V gene: TRBV4-1; D gene: .; clone size: .; CDR3 protein: CASSRGERWPQHF; CDR3 DNA: TGCGCCAGCAGCCGGGGGGAACGATGGCCCCAGCATTTT
J gene: TRBJ1-5; V gene: TRBV11-2; D gene: .; clone size: .; CDR3 protein: CASSQWVDGNQPQHF; CDR3 DNA: TGTGCCAGCAGCCAGTGGGTGGACGGCAATCAGCCCCAGCATTTT
J gene: TRBJ2-1; V gene: TRBV28; D gene: TRBD2; clone size: .; CDR3 protein: CASSFLAGEGEQFF; CDR3 DNA: TGTGCCAGCAGTTTCCTAGCGGGAGAGGGTGAGCAGTTCTTC
J gene: TRBJ1-2; V gene: TRBV7-9; D gene: .; clone size: .; CDR3 protein: CASTRTVTDYGYTF; CDR3 DNA: TGTGCCAGCACCCGGACAGTCACCGACTATGGCTACACCTTC
J gene: TRBJ2-7; V gene: TRBV4-1; D gene: .; clone size: .; CDR3 protein: CASSQQGGWEGTPYEQYF; CDR3 DNA: TGCGCCAGCAGCCAACAAGGGGGTTGGGAAGGGACCCCCTACGAGCAGTACTTC
J gene: TRBJ1-5; V gene: TRBV19; D gene: TRBD1; clone size: .; CDR3 protein: CASSTGQFSNQPQHF; CDR3 DNA: TGTGCCAGTAGCACGGGACAGTTTAGCAATCAGCCCCAGCATTTT
J gene: TRBJ2-1; V gene: TRBV28; D gene: TRBD2; clone size: .; CDR3 protein: CASSGLAVPYNEQFF; CDR3 DNA: TGTGCCAGCAGTGGGCTAGCGGTCCCTTACAATGAGCAGTTCTTC
J gene: TRBJ1-5; V gene: TRBV19; D gene: .; clone size: .; CDR3 protein: CASSPRLSNQPQHF; CDR3 DNA: TGTGCCAGTAGCCCTCGACTTTCCAATCAGCCCCAGCATTTT
J gene: TRBJ2-1; V gene: TRBV7-3; D gene: TRBD2; clone size: .; CDR3 protein: CASSLAGEYNEQFF; CDR3 DNA: TGTGCCAGCAGCTTAGCGGGAGAATACAATGAGCAGTTCTTC
J gene: TRBJ2-3; V gene: TRBV7-8; D gene: .; clone size: .; CDR3 protein: CASSLWGKTSISDTQYF; CDR3 DNA: TGTGCCAGCAGCTTATGGGGCAAGACTAGTATTTCAGATACGCAGTATTTT
J gene: TRBJ2-7; V gene: TRBV7-2; D gene: .; clone size: .; CDR3 protein: CASSSDLPGEQYF; CDR3 DNA: TGTGCCAGCAGCTCGGACCTTCCGGGGGAGCAGTACTTC
J gene: TRBJ1-6; V gene: TRBV2; D gene: .; clone size: .; CDR3 protein: CASSEVPGLGSPLHF; CDR3 DNA: TGTGCCAGCAGTGAAGTCCCGGGGCTAGGTTCACCCCTCCACTTT
J gene: TRBJ1-2; V gene: TRBV5-6; D gene: TRBD1; clone size: .; CDR3 protein: CASSYGQGVGYTF; CDR3 DNA: TGTGCCAGCAGCTACGGACAGGGGGTTGGCTACACCTTC
J gene: TRBJ2-1; V gene: TRBV11-3; D gene: TRBD2; clone size: .; CDR3 protein: CASSPPTSGRRGDEQFF; CDR3 DNA: TGTGCCAGCAGCCCCCCCACTAGCGGAAGACGCGGAGATGAGCAGTTCTTC
J gene: TRBJ2-1; V gene: TRBV19; D gene: .; clone size: .; CDR3 protein: CASSIGGAAGLYNEQFF; CDR3 DNA: TGTGCCAGTAGTATAGGGGGAGCTGCTGGGTTATACAATGAGCAGTTCTTC